The source of this T cell receptor (beta chain) is a study of T cells in tuberculosis. Study in general: Samples predate treatment or fall within its first 7 days.

Only in-frame clones appear in the TCRdb table, and some are missing; sequencing was by immunoSEQ multiplex PCR. The repertoire holds about 40,000 clones, with around 94% as singletons. The time point denotes: new active TB diagnosis, blood taken before or within 7 days of starting treatment. Positive smear microscopy and/or M. tuberculosis culture confirmed active disease. Looked up from germline, CDR1 is LNHDA and CDR2 is SQIVND (reference sequence). V was cut by 4 bases and J by 0 bases, with 10 bases left in between. The CDR3 length is 15 residues. This rearrangement joins TRBV19 to TRBJ1-5; a possible D gene is TRBD1 (5 bases). The TCR comes from an adult with tuberculosis. Specimen: PBMCs, collected at tuberculosis diagnosis. Here the CDR3 DNA reads TGTGCCAGTAGTACCGGGGGGAATAGCAATCAGCCCCAGCATTTT. This sequence encodes CASSTGGNSNQPQHF.